The rows below give T cell receptor beta chains drawn from one sample of a study of spatial heterogeneity in lung cancer. A single record per CDR3 protein comes from TCRdb applying MiXCR to the 5' RACE reads. This table has around 19,000 distinct CDR3 sequences, under 20% appearing once. Sequencing used PBMCs, obtained at surgery. These receptor sequences come from a male donor with early-stage non-small cell lung cancer. Both conserved end residues are part of each CDR3. D genes are given only for firm matches. Only part of the rows carry a size: once, few, many, or a class if the clone is expanded.

CDR3 DNA: TGTGCCAGCAGCTTGGAAAGGGTTGGGGGCACAGATACGCAGTATTTT; CDR3 protein: CASSLERVGGTDTQYF; D gene: .; clone size: many; V gene: TRBV5-4; J gene: TRBJ2-3
CDR3 DNA: TGTGCCAGCAGCTTAGTAAGGGGGGGCACAGATACGCAGTATTTT; CDR3 protein: CASSLVRGGTDTQYF; D gene: .; clone size: many; V gene: TRBV7-8; J gene: TRBJ2-3
CDR3 DNA: TGTGCCAGCTCACCATTGCTAGCGGGGGTCACAGATACGCAGTATTTT; CDR3 protein: CASSPLLAGVTDTQYF; D gene: TRBD2; clone size: many; V gene: TRBV18; J gene: TRBJ2-3
CDR3 DNA: TGTGCCATCAGTGATTCTAGCGAGAACACCGGGGAGCTGTTTTTT; CDR3 protein: CAISDSSENTGELFF; D gene: .; clone size: many; V gene: TRBV10-3; J gene: TRBJ2-2
CDR3 DNA: TGTGCCAGCAGCTTAGCTCAGGGCCTCTACAATGAGCAGTTCTTC; CDR3 protein: CASSLAQGLYNEQFF; D gene: .; clone size: .; V gene: TRBV7-2; J gene: TRBJ2-1
CDR3 DNA: TGTGCCAGCAGCGGGGACTTCTTGGGGGGCTACACCTTC; CDR3 protein: CASSGDFLGGYTF; D gene: .; clone size: .; V gene: TRBV7-9; J gene: TRBJ1-2
CDR3 DNA: TGTGCCAGCAGCCAAACTTTGGCAGGAGTGGGGACCCAGTACTTC; CDR3 protein: CASSQTLAGVGTQYF; D gene: .; clone size: many; V gene: TRBV5-6; J gene: TRBJ2-5
CDR3 DNA: TGTGCCAGCAGTTCGGGACAGGGCCTAAGAAATGAGCAGTTCTTC; CDR3 protein: CASSSGQGLRNEQFF; D gene: TRBD1; clone size: few; V gene: TRBV6-1; J gene: TRBJ2-1
CDR3 DNA: TGTGCCAGCGGAATGGACCACTCCTACGAGCAGTACTTC; CDR3 protein: CASGMDHSYEQYF; D gene: .; clone size: few; V gene: TRBV5-6; J gene: TRBJ2-7
CDR3 DNA: TGTGCCAGCAGCTTTCCAGGGGCAGGAGATACGCAGTATTTT; CDR3 protein: CASSFPGAGDTQYF; D gene: .; clone size: many; V gene: TRBV5-4; J gene: TRBJ2-3
CDR3 DNA: TGCAGCGTTGACCTCGCGGAGGGATATGGCTACACCTTC; CDR3 protein: CSVDLAEGYGYTF; D gene: .; clone size: many; V gene: TRBV29-1; J gene: TRBJ1-2
CDR3 DNA: TGTGCCAGCAGTGAATCAGAAGCAACTAATGAAAAACTGTTTTTT; CDR3 protein: CASSESEATNEKLFF; D gene: .; clone size: .; V gene: TRBV2; J gene: TRBJ1-4
CDR3 DNA: TGCGCCAGCAGCCAAGATTTACAGGGGCGAAATTATAATGAAAAACTGTTTTTT; CDR3 protein: CASSQDLQGRNYNEKLFF; D gene: TRBD1; clone size: few; V gene: TRBV4-1; J gene: TRBJ1-4
CDR3 DNA: TGTGCCAGCAGTCTCACAGGGGGTAGCAATCAGCCCCAGCATTTT; CDR3 protein: CASSLTGGSNQPQHF; D gene: TRBD1; clone size: .; V gene: TRBV6-5; J gene: TRBJ1-5
CDR3 DNA: TGTGCCAGCAGTGAAGCGTACGGACAGGCGGATACGCAGTATTTT; CDR3 protein: CASSEAYGQADTQYF; D gene: TRBD1; clone size: once; V gene: TRBV2; J gene: TRBJ2-3
CDR3 DNA: TGTGCCAGCAGTTTCGGGGGGACAGCAACCTACGAGCAGTACTTC; CDR3 protein: CASSFGGTATYEQYF; D gene: .; clone size: .; V gene: TRBV12-3/TRBV12-4; J gene: TRBJ2-7
CDR3 DNA: TGTGCCAGTTGCCACGCGGACAAGCCCTACGAGCAGTACTTC; CDR3 protein: CASCHADKPYEQYF; D gene: .; clone size: few; V gene: TRBV19; J gene: TRBJ2-7
CDR3 DNA: TGTGCCAGCAGTGAAGGGCAGGGGGCAAACGAGCAGTACTTC; CDR3 protein: CASSEGQGANEQYF; D gene: TRBD1; clone size: .; V gene: TRBV2; J gene: TRBJ2-7
CDR3 DNA: TGTGCCAGCAGTTACTCTGGCGGGGGACAGTATTTT; CDR3 protein: CASSYSGGGQYF; D gene: TRBD2; clone size: .; V gene: TRBV6-2/TRBV6-3; J gene: TRBJ2-3
CDR3 DNA: TGTGCCAGTAAGGCGGACACAGATACGCAGTATTTT; CDR3 protein: CASKADTDTQYF; D gene: .; clone size: .; V gene: TRBV19; J gene: TRBJ2-3
CDR3 DNA: TGCAGTGCTAGAGATCCGGACAGAGCCTACGAGCAGTACTTC; CDR3 protein: CSARDPDRAYEQYF; D gene: .; clone size: .; V gene: TRBV20-1; J gene: TRBJ2-7
CDR3 DNA: TGTGCCAGCAATCCCGACAGGAACGACGGGGTTAACTCCGGGGAGCTGTTTTTT; CDR3 protein: CASNPDRNDGVNSGELFF; D gene: .; clone size: many; V gene: TRBV27; J gene: TRBJ2-2
CDR3 DNA: TGTGCCAGCAGCCAAGATCCGGGGAAACAACAGCCCCAGCATTTT; CDR3 protein: CASSQDPGKQQPQHF; D gene: .; clone size: once; V gene: TRBV3-1; J gene: TRBJ1-5
CDR3 DNA: TGTGCCAGCAGCTTAGGCGGGGGACAGGGACCCTACGACTTC; CDR3 protein: CASSLGGGQGPYDF; D gene: TRBD1; clone size: few; V gene: TRBV11-2; J gene: TRBJ2-7
CDR3 DNA: TGTGCCAGTAGTACGGGAGAGGGGGCTCGGGAGACCCAGTACTTC; CDR3 protein: CASSTGEGARETQYF; D gene: .; clone size: .; V gene: TRBV19; J gene: TRBJ2-5
CDR3 DNA: TGTGCCAGCAGTGAATATCGGGCGGGGAGCTCCTACAATGAGCAGTTCTTC; CDR3 protein: CASSEYRAGSSYNEQFF; D gene: .; clone size: .; V gene: TRBV2; J gene: TRBJ2-1
CDR3 DNA: TGTGCCAGCAGAGTAGAGGGGACCCAGTACTTC; CDR3 protein: CASRVEGTQYF; D gene: .; clone size: many; V gene: TRBV7-2; J gene: TRBJ2-5
CDR3 DNA: TGTGCCAGCACCCCCGAGGTGCGCGCCTACGAGCAGTACTTC; CDR3 protein: CASTPEVRAYEQYF; D gene: .; clone size: few; V gene: TRBV7-2; J gene: TRBJ2-7
CDR3 DNA: TGTGCCAGCAGTTTATCGAACAGTTACTCCTACGAGCAGTACTTC; CDR3 protein: CASSLSNSYSYEQYF; D gene: .; clone size: .; V gene: TRBV27; J gene: TRBJ2-7
CDR3 DNA: TGCGCCAGCAGCTGGGACGGAAATAACTATGGCTACACCTTC; CDR3 protein: CASSWDGNNYGYTF; D gene: .; clone size: medium-sized; V gene: TRBV5-1; J gene: TRBJ1-2
CDR3 DNA: TGCAGCGTTGCAGTACGGGTAGCGGGCACAGATACGCAGTATTTT; CDR3 protein: CSVAVRVAGTDTQYF; D gene: .; clone size: .; V gene: TRBV29-1; J gene: TRBJ2-3
CDR3 DNA: TGTGCCAGCAGTGCCCAAGGACAGGACAATCAGCCCCAGCATTTT; CDR3 protein: CASSAQGQDNQPQHF; D gene: TRBD1; clone size: few; V gene: TRBV2; J gene: TRBJ1-5
CDR3 DNA: TGTGCCAGCAGCCGGGATGCCTACGAGCAGTACTTC; CDR3 protein: CASSRDAYEQYF; D gene: .; clone size: medium-sized; V gene: TRBV7-9; J gene: TRBJ2-7
CDR3 DNA: TGTGCCAGCACCAAGGACAGGACCTACGAGCAGTACTTC; CDR3 protein: CASTKDRTYEQYF; D gene: TRBD1; clone size: many; V gene: TRBV6-1; J gene: TRBJ2-7
CDR3 DNA: TGTGCCAGCAGCGGGAGAGGACAGGTAGAGCTGTTTTTT; CDR3 protein: CASSGRGQVELFF; D gene: TRBD1; clone size: .; V gene: TRBV11-3; J gene: TRBJ2-2
CDR3 DNA: TGTGCCAGCAGCCTTCCCGGGGCCAACGTCCTGACTTTC; CDR3 protein: CASSLPGANVLTF; D gene: .; clone size: .; V gene: TRBV14; J gene: TRBJ2-6
CDR3 DNA: TGTGCCAGCAGTGACAGGGAGGACTATGGCTACACCTTC; CDR3 protein: CASSDREDYGYTF; D gene: .; clone size: medium-sized; V gene: TRBV2; J gene: TRBJ1-2
CDR3 DNA: TGTGCCAGTAGGCGAACAGGGATCCATCAGCCCCAGCATTTT; CDR3 protein: CASRRTGIHQPQHF; D gene: .; clone size: .; V gene: TRBV19; J gene: TRBJ1-5
CDR3 DNA: TGTGCCAGCAGCTTAGTGGGGGCCTACTATGGCTACACCTTC; CDR3 protein: CASSLVGAYYGYTF; D gene: .; clone size: medium-sized; V gene: TRBV7-2; J gene: TRBJ1-2
CDR3 DNA: TGTGCCAGCAGCCCCACGGGACTAGCGGGGGGGATATACGAGCAGTACTTC; CDR3 protein: CASSPTGLAGGIYEQYF; D gene: TRBD2; clone size: .; V gene: TRBV7-2; J gene: TRBJ2-7
CDR3 DNA: TGTGCCAGCAGCTTGGCCTTTTTGGACAGGAACCAAGAGACCCAGTACTTC; CDR3 protein: CASSLAFLDRNQETQYF; D gene: TRBD1; clone size: many; V gene: TRBV5-5; J gene: TRBJ2-5
CDR3 DNA: TGTGCCATCAGAGGGCTAGCAACAGCAGATACGCAGTATTTT; CDR3 protein: CAIRGLATADTQYF; D gene: .; clone size: few; V gene: TRBV10-3; J gene: TRBJ2-3
CDR3 DNA: TGTGCCAGCAGCCCCCCTCTTGACAGGGGCCGGAGCTCCTACAATGAGCAGTTCTTC; CDR3 protein: CASSPPLDRGRSSYNEQFF; D gene: TRBD1; clone size: .; V gene: TRBV13; J gene: TRBJ2-1
CDR3 DNA: TGCGCCAGCAGTCAGGAATTCAGGCAGGGGCCCTTCACCGGGGAGCTGTTTTTT; CDR3 protein: CASSQEFRQGPFTGELFF; D gene: .; clone size: many; V gene: TRBV23-1; J gene: TRBJ2-2
CDR3 DNA: TGCAGCCAGCAGGGATTCAACAATGAGCAGTTCTTC; CDR3 protein: CSQQGFNNEQFF; D gene: .; clone size: many; V gene: TRBV29-1; J gene: TRBJ2-1
CDR3 DNA: TGTGCCAGCAGCTTAGCCCTAGGTAGCGGTCGGCTGGAAGAGACCCAGTACTTC; CDR3 protein: CASSLALGSGRLEETQYF; D gene: .; clone size: .; V gene: TRBV7-9; J gene: TRBJ2-5
CDR3 DNA: TGCAGCGCCCAAGACAGTTACAATGAGCAGTTCTTC; CDR3 protein: CSAQDSYNEQFF; D gene: .; clone size: many; V gene: TRBV29-1; J gene: TRBJ2-1
CDR3 DNA: TGTGCCAGTAGTTTGACAGGGAGCTCCTATAATTCACCCCTCCACTTT; CDR3 protein: CASSLTGSSYNSPLHF; D gene: TRBD1; clone size: .; V gene: TRBV19; J gene: TRBJ1-6
CDR3 DNA: TGCAGTGCTCCTTTGACTAGCGGGGGCTATCCCTACAATGAGCAGTTCTTC; CDR3 protein: CSAPLTSGGYPYNEQFF; D gene: TRBD2; clone size: many; V gene: TRBV20-1; J gene: TRBJ2-1
CDR3 DNA: TGTGCCAGCAGCTTCAGGCCTAACTATGGCTACACCTTC; CDR3 protein: CASSFRPNYGYTF; D gene: .; clone size: .; V gene: TRBV7-9; J gene: TRBJ1-2
CDR3 DNA: TGTGCCAGCAGCTTTGGTACAGGGATGGAGACCCAGTACTTC; CDR3 protein: CASSFGTGMETQYF; D gene: .; clone size: .; V gene: TRBV7-3; J gene: TRBJ2-5
CDR3 DNA: TGTGCCAGCAGAAAACTAGCGGGGGCTACCGGGGAGCTGTTTTTT; CDR3 protein: CASRKLAGATGELFF; D gene: TRBD2; clone size: many; V gene: TRBV7-6; J gene: TRBJ2-2